This TCR beta chain was observed in a study of blood T cell repertoires in COVID-19. Study information: From the United States, Italy and Spain came samples of acute and convalescent COVID-19. Sources were T cells, B-cell-depleted T cells, or PBMCs; the material itself was cDNA or gDNA.

Per germline, CDR1 SQVTM and CDR2 ANQGSEA. V was pared by 4 bases and J by 2 bases, with 9 bases between. The CDR3 runs 13 residues. Produced via immunoSEQ multiplex PCR; TCRdb's table is partial and in-frame only. Counted here are a few hundred thousand clones, less than 90% occurring once; the ten biggest clones make up approximately 5%. The rearrangement uses TRBV29-1 and TRBJ2-1; D is possibly TRBD2 (6 bases). Sequencing was done on a sample of PBMCs or T cells enriched from blood (not recorded which). The sequence was collected from a woman aged 45-60 years who had recovered from COVID-19. The CDR3 protein is CSVGDLAYNEQFF. The CDR3 DNA sequence: TGCAGCGTTGGGGACTTAGCCTACAATGAGCAGTTCTTC.